This is a list of T cell receptor beta chains from one sample in a study of T cell responses to AZD1222 COVID-19 vaccine. Assay used: immunoSEQ multiplex PCR; TCRdb lists only in-frame clones, some missing. The sample includes more than 85,000 clones, 94% of them seen just once. Sequencing was performed on peripheral blood, taken 28 days after the second AZD1222 dose. The receptor set was obtained from an adult who received the AZD1222 COVID-19 vaccine. Both conserved end residues are part of each CDR3. Fields, in order: V gene, J gene, clone size, D gene, CDR3 protein, CDR3 DNA. A D gene is named only where the DNA matches it firmly. A row's size may be missing; if present it is once, few, many or a size class.

TRBV3-1/TRBV3-2,TRBJ1-1,.,.,CASSQVMGTEAFF,TGTGCCAGCAGCCAAGTTATGGGCACTGAAGCTTTCTTT
TRBV27,TRBJ1-6,.,.,CASSLSFKVSNSPLHF,TGTGCCAGCAGTTTAAGTTTCAAGGTTTCCAATTCACCCCTCCACTTT
TRBV6-5,TRBJ1-4,.,TRBD1,CASLSRDRPGKLFF,TGTGCCAGCCTGTCTCGGGACAGGCCGGGTAAACTGTTTTTT
TRBV3-1/TRBV3-2,TRBJ2-1,.,.,CASSQGAPSSYNEQFF,TGTGCCAGCAGCCAAGGTGCACCGAGCTCCTACAATGAGCAGTTCTTC
TRBV18,TRBJ1-5,.,.,CASSRLGPQRSNQPQHF,TGTGCCAGCTCTAGACTGGGTCCTCAGAGGAGCAATCAGCCCCAGCATTTT
TRBV6-5,TRBJ1-1,.,.,CASSYVPGTLEAFF,TGTGCCAGCAGTTACGTTCCAGGGACCCTTGAAGCTTTCTTT
TRBV20-1,TRBJ2-3,once,TRBD2,CSASRASGVTDTQYF,TGCAGTGCTAGTCGTGCTAGCGGCGTCACAGATACGCAGTATTTT
TRBV19,TRBJ1-2,.,.,CASTPGTLNGYTF,TGTGCCAGTACCCCGGGAACGCTGAATGGCTACACCTTC
TRBV14,TRBJ2-3,.,.,CASSQWDTQYF,TGTGCCAGCAGCCAATGGGATACGCAGTATTTT
TRBV9,TRBJ2-1,.,.,CASSVKSRSGNEQFF,TGTGCCAGCAGCGTAAAATCCCGAAGTGGCAATGAGCAGTTCTTC
TRBV11-3,TRBJ1-3,.,.,CASSSYLDGNTIYF,TGTGCCAGCAGCTCTTACTTGGATGGAAACACCATATATTTT
TRBV18,TRBJ2-1,.,.,CASSFQGRAQFF,TGTGCCAGCTCATTCCAGGGGCGAGCGCAGTTCTTC
TRBV7-9,TRBJ1-4,.,.,CASSTRGNRNEKLFF,TGTGCCAGCAGCACCCGGGGTAATAGGAACGAAAAACTGTTTTTT
TRBV2,TRBJ1-2,.,.,CASSFNEGLLGYTF,TGTGCCAGCAGTTTCAATGAGGGCCTACTGGGCTACACCTTC
TRBV11-3,TRBJ2-7,.,TRBD2,CASSLSGGTSYEQYF,TGTGCCAGCAGCCTTAGCGGGGGCACCTCCTACGAGCAGTACTTC
TRBV6-6,TRBJ2-7,.,.,CASSGGGHLDSYEQYF,TGTGCCAGCAGTGGTGGCGGCCATTTGGATTCCTACGAGCAGTACTTC
TRBV7-9,TRBJ1-1,.,.,CASSETRREDTEAFF,TGTGCCAGCAGCGAGACACGGAGGGAAGACACTGAAGCTTTCTTT
TRBV10-3,TRBJ2-3,.,.,CAISGSTGSSTDTQYF,TGTGCCATCAGTGGATCCACAGGCTCTAGCACAGATACGCAGTATTTT
TRBV6-2/TRBV6-3,TRBJ1-1,.,.,CASSYSTPGNTEAFF,TGTGCCAGCAGTTACTCGACCCCGGGAAACACTGAAGCTTTCTTT